This paragraph reports one TCR beta chain. Its antigen is unknown. The input lacks base qualities; no much larger clone sits a single base away. These data come from a study of blood T cell repertoires in COVID-19 (dated by TCRdb to 2020 to 2021). Study-level background: The collaborator samples originated in the United States, Italy and Spain and spanned the acute and convalescent phases of COVID-19. A de-identified subject ID, COVID-19 status, age in years and sex were almost always included in the sample metadata. A freely available public database, intended as a resource for researchers studying the immune response to SARS-CoV-2, is where the repertoires were released. The material from the prospective study consisted of cDNA or gDNA derived from T cells, B-cell-depleted T cells, or PBMCs. The samples were drawn from the first 160 participants of the ongoing ImmuneRACE study and from about 1,200 subjects provided by 6 global collaborators. Deeply sampled blood TCRbeta repertoires from subjects exposed to, actively infected with, or recovered from COVID-19 were included in the dataset. Where available, HLA class I and class II types were taken from metadata supplied by the sample provider and were not determined by assay-based typing.

TCRbeta CDR3 regions were amplified from genomic DNA by means of the immunoSEQ Assay, a bias-controlled multiplex PCR. The original pipeline was this. Nucleated cell counts per sample were estimated from amplification of reference gene primers within the assay. To quantify the absolute abundance of each unique TCRbeta CDR3 rearrangement, sequence reads were collapsed and filtered. For each sample, productive Simpson clonality was calculated as the square root of Simpson's diversity index across productive rearrangements. TCRdb took over this immuneACCESS table, retaining in-frame rearrangements with V and J assigned. Such tables are incomplete; in checked studies, under half of the missing clones stem from an unresolved V gene, and the remainder is unexplained. V and J calls and clone size are copied from that table; D and trimming were computed from the DNA. In this sample the table shows tens of thousands of clones, almost 85% of which occur a single time. About 7% of the sample is taken by the ten largest.

Reading from cysteine to phenylalanine, the CDR3 counts 15 amino acids. The CDR3 DNA has 45 bases and is translated from base 1. The germline V gene sets CDR1 to SGHRS and CDR2 to YFSETQ. The germline V and J ends show losses of 0 bases and 9 bases respectively, and no gene match explains 8 bases of the junction. Collaborating institutions collected whole blood in K2EDTA tubes following their own protocols. For TCRbeta analysis, collaborators shipped samples as frozen whole blood, isolated PBMCs, or DNA extracted from either of those sample types. Findings and caveats that apply to the study as a whole: The amount of clinical and demographic metadata varied by source and participant and was provided uncurated.

Sequenced: peripheral blood. The chain is assembled from TRBV5-1 and TRBJ2-1; TRBD2 matches 8 bases in the middle. The source is a man in his fifties with active or convalescent COVID-19. The DNA reads TGCGCCAGCAGCTTGGGCCGGACTAGCAACTTTGAGCAGTTCTTC. Its translation is CASSLGRTSNFEQFF. The CDR3 plus the reference TRBV5-1 and TRBJ2-1 genes for the other parts give the full variable domain: KAGVTQTPRYLIKTRGQQVTLSCSPISGHRSVSWYQQTPGQGLQFLFEYFSETQRNKGNFPGRFSGRQFSNSRSEMNVSTLELGDSALYLCASSLGRTSNFEQFFGPGTRLTVL.